This TCR beta chain was recorded in a study of blood T cell repertoires in COVID-19. Profiled with immunoSEQ multiplex PCR; TCRdb holds only in-frame clones, not every one. Of hundreds of thousands of clones listed, roughly 80% are singletons. Source material: peripheral blood. The receptor was derived from a woman aged 80 or over with active or convalescent COVID-19.

The chain's CDR3 is CASSLAAGGTQETQYF. The CDR3 region has the DNA TGTGCCAGCAGCTTAGCAGCTGGCGGTACACAAGAGACCCAGTACTTC. This chain links TRBV7-6 with TRBJ2-5; D gene uncertain. Germline CDR1 and CDR2: SGHVS and FNYEAQ. The CDR3 is 16 amino acids. Trimming cost V 0 bases and J 2 bases, with 13 bases left between them. Complete variable domain (other parts from reference TRBV7-6 and TRBJ2-5): GAGVSQSPRYKVTKRGQDVALRCDPISGHVSLYWYRQALGQGPEFLTYFNYEAQQDKSGLPNDRFSAERPEGSISTLTIQRTEQRDSAMYRCASSLAAGGTQETQYFGPGTRLLVL.